The clone carrying this TCR beta chain was counted a few times. Its specificity is unknown. CDR3 size: 12 residues. V lost 3 bases, J lost 4 bases, and 6 bases lay in between. Per the germline V gene, CDR1 is SGHVS and CDR2 is FQNEAQ. The study reverse transcribed the entire isolated RNA, so it sequenced expressed TCRB transcripts. Libraries were prepared by immunoSEQ multiplex PCR; TCRdb keeps only in-frame clonotypes and omits some of them. Here the sample spans 250,000 to 300,000 clones, about 8.5% being singletons. The data stem from a study of beta chain features in type 1 diabetes. In all sorted populations, purity surpassed 95%. Study results and caveats: Whether TCRB rearrangement is influenced by HLA type was left unresolved in this analysis. Sequencing from cDNA could over-represent high-TCR-expressing cells.

Source material: central memory CD4+ T cells from blood. The rearrangement links TRBV7-8 to TRBJ1-2, with unresolved D. The TCR originated in a woman aged 18-35 years in good health. Here the CDR3 reads CASSFEVYGYTF. In nucleotides, the CDR3 is TGTGCCAGCAGCTTTGAAGTCTATGGCTACACCTTC.